These 8 T cell receptor beta chains originate from one sample sequenced in a study of blood T cell repertoires in COVID-19. The method was immunoSEQ multiplex PCR; TCRdb's version includes in-frame clones alone and lacks a portion of them. The data contain about 86,000 clones, around 87% of them seen just once; the ten biggest clones take up 1.1%. The sequenced sample was peripheral blood. These receptors originate from a human donor in a cohort sampled during active COVID-19.

The chain couples TRBV29-1 to TRBJ1-5; a weak D match, TRBD1 (6 bases). V lost 6 bases and J lost 11, with 11 bases in between. Germline-derived CDR1 and CDR2 are SQVTM and ANQGSEA. There are 10 residues in the CDR3. The CDR3 region has the DNA TGCAGCGTGCTGGACAGTACCCAGCATTTT. It translates to CSVLDSTQHF. The full variable domain, completed using reference TRBV29-1 and TRBJ1-5, is SAVISQKPSRDICQRGTSLTIQCQVDSQVTMMFWYRQQPGQSLTLIATANQGSEATYESGFVIDKFPISRPNLTFSTLTVSNMSPEDSSIYLCSVLDSTQHFGDGTRLSIL.

The CDR3: CASSLNLRRSGNTIYF. Here the CDR3 DNA reads TGTGCCAGCAGTCTCAATTTACGGCGGTCTGGAAACACCATATATTTT. This chain links TRBV28 with TRBJ1-3; D is unresolved. The CDR3 spans 16 residues. Germline assignment: CDR1 MDHEN and CDR2 SYDVKM. Trimming pared 5 bases from V and 1 base from J, leaving 15 bases between.

This clone has just a few counts. The genes are TRBV4-1 and TRBJ2-7, with TRBD2 matching 9 bases. CDR1 and CDR2 (germline): MGHRA, YSYEKL. The length of the CDR3 is 15 residues. The V and J ends lost 3 bases and 3 bases, in that order; junction bases with no gene match: 6. CDR3 nucleotides: TGCGCCAGCAGCCAGACTAGCGGTAAGAGCTACGAGCAGTACTTC. Its protein product is CASSQTSGKSYEQYF.

The rearrangement links TRBV6-5 to TRBJ2-7; TRBD2 is a possible D gene (5 bases). The length of the CDR3 is 15 residues. The V gene lost 7 bases and the J gene lost 3 bases, with 19 bases spanning the gap. Germline V gene sequence: CDR1 MNHEY, CDR2 SVGAGI. The CDR3 reads CASTTAGGTHYEQYF. As DNA, the CDR3 is TGTGCCAGCACCACCGCAGGAGGTACCCACTACGAGCAGTACTTC.

The chain recombines TRBV27 with TRBJ2-7; D might be TRBD1 (6 bases). Trimming removed 6 bases at V and 3 bases at J, with 15 bases between. The length of the CDR3 is 14 residues. Germline V gene sequence: CDR1 MNHEY, CDR2 SMNVEV (reference sequence). Written as DNA, the CDR3 is TGTGCCAGCAGCGTCTACAGGGATGGCTACGAGCAGTACTTC. Its translation: CASSVYRDGYEQYF.

The V and J genes are TRBV28 and TRBJ2-6; D is perhaps TRBD1 (6 bases). The CDR3 spans 18 residues. V lost 2 bases to trimming and J lost 2 bases, with 16 bases between them. Germline V CDR1 and CDR2: MDHEN, SYDVKM. CDR3 region: CASSLRGRGFTGANVLTF. DNA of the CDR3: TGTGCCAGCAGTTTAAGGGGCAGGGGTTTTACTGGGGCCAACGTCCTGACTTTC.

The chain is built from TRBV28 and TRBJ1-1; D unresolved. The CDR3 covers 13 residues. Germline V gene data show CDR1 as MDHEN and CDR2 as SYDVKM. V lost 4 bases, J lost 1 base, and 7 bases lay in between. The CDR3 reads CASSYRQNTEAFF. CDR3 sequence (DNA): TGTGCCAGCAGTTACCGACAGAACACTGAAGCTTTCTTT.

This clone showed up just a few times. The chain carries TRBV5-6 and TRBJ2-1, with a possible D match to TRBD1 (5 bases). Germline CDR1 reads SGHDT; CDR2 reads YYEEEE. The CDR3 runs to 13 residues. With 5 bases removed from V and 7 bases from J, the gap between germline ends came to 13 bases. CDR3 sequence reads: CASSSRGGNEQFF. CDR3 coding DNA: TGTGCCAGCAGTTCAAGGGGTGGGAATGAGCAGTTCTTC.